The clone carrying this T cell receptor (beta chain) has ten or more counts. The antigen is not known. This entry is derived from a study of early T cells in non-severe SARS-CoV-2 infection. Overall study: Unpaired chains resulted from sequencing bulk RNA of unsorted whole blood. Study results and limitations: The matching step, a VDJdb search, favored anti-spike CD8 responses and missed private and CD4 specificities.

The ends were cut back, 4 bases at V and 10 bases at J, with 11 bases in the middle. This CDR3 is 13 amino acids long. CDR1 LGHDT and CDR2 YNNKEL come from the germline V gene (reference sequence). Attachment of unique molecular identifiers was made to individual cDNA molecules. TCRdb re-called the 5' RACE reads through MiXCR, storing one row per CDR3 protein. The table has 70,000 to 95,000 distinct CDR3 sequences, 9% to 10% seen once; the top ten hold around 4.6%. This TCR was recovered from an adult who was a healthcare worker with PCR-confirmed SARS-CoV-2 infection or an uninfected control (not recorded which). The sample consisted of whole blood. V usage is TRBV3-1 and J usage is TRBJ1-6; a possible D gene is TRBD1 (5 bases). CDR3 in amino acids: CASSRGSESPLHF. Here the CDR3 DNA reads TGTGCCAGCAGCCGGGGGAGTGAATCACCCCTCCACTTT.